The rows below give T cell receptor beta chains drawn from one sample of a study of shared clonotypes between healthy human individuals. Produced via immunoSEQ multiplex PCR; TCRdb's table is partial and in-frame only. Of roughly 810,000 clones listed, approximately 96% are singletons. Input material: naive CD8+ T cells sorted from blood. The receptors derive from a man aged 30 to 45 in good health. Each CDR3 is given with its conserved first and last residue. D genes are given only for firm matches. Rows may omit the clone size; those that give it use once, few, many or a size class.

j_call: TRBJ2-1
d_call: .
v_call: TRBV19
clone_size: .
cdr3_nt: TGTGCCAGTAGTATCGGCGCTTACAATGAGCAGTTCTTC
cdr3_aa: CASSIGAYNEQFF

j_call: TRBJ2-1
d_call: TRBD2
v_call: TRBV2
clone_size: .
cdr3_nt: TGTGCCATCAAAGATACTAGCGGGAAGTCGGGGTATGAGCAGTTCTTC
cdr3_aa: CAIKDTSGKSGYEQFF

j_call: TRBJ2-5
d_call: .
v_call: TRBV7-8
clone_size: .
cdr3_nt: TGTGCCAGCAGGCGGGGGACAGCCCAAGAGACCCAGTACTTC
cdr3_aa: CASRRGTAQETQYF

j_call: TRBJ2-3
d_call: .
v_call: TRBV7-8
clone_size: .
cdr3_nt: TGTGCCAGCAGCTCCGGCCTCATGGATACTAGCACAGATACGCAGTATTTT
cdr3_aa: CASSSGLMDTSTDTQYF

j_call: TRBJ2-1
d_call: .
v_call: TRBV7-3
clone_size: .
cdr3_nt: TGTGCCAGCAGCCTAAAGACTGGATCATACAATGAGCAGTTCTTC
cdr3_aa: CASSLKTGSYNEQFF

j_call: TRBJ1-1
d_call: .
v_call: TRBV19
clone_size: .
cdr3_nt: TGTGCCAGTAGTATAACTAGGAACACTGAAGCTTTCTTT
cdr3_aa: CASSITRNTEAFF

j_call: TRBJ1-2
d_call: TRBD1
v_call: TRBV7-9
clone_size: .
cdr3_nt: TGTGCCAGCAGCACAACGGTACAGGGGGCGAACTATGGCTACACCTTC
cdr3_aa: CASSTTVQGANYGYTF

j_call: TRBJ2-1
d_call: .
v_call: TRBV19
clone_size: .
cdr3_nt: TGTGCCAGTAGTATGGAACCACATCCTTCCTACAATGAGCAGTTCTTC
cdr3_aa: CASSMEPHPSYNEQFF

j_call: TRBJ2-5
d_call: .
v_call: TRBV6-1
clone_size: once
cdr3_nt: TGTGCCAGCTGGGGGCGGGGCCTACAAGAGACCCAGTACTTC
cdr3_aa: CASWGRGLQETQYF

j_call: TRBJ2-3
d_call: .
v_call: TRBV11-3
clone_size: .
cdr3_nt: TGTGCCAGCAGCGTGGGTTGGGGGGATACGCAGTATTTT
cdr3_aa: CASSVGWGDTQYF

j_call: TRBJ1-3
d_call: .
v_call: TRBV2
clone_size: .
cdr3_nt: TGTGCCAGCAGGTCGCAGTCTGACACCATATATTTT
cdr3_aa: CASRSQSDTIYF

j_call: TRBJ2-1
d_call: TRBD2
v_call: TRBV18
clone_size: .
cdr3_nt: TGTGCCAGCTCAACTCCAACGACCGTAGCGGGAAGAGGGTACAATGAGCAGTTCTTC
cdr3_aa: CASSTPTTVAGRGYNEQFF

j_call: TRBJ2-1
d_call: .
v_call: TRBV29-1
clone_size: .
cdr3_nt: TGCAGCGTTGAAGTTAATGAGCAGTTCTTC
cdr3_aa: CSVEVNEQFF

j_call: TRBJ2-1
d_call: .
v_call: TRBV19
clone_size: .
cdr3_nt: TGTGCCAGTAGTATAATGGCTAGCGCCTCCTACAATGAGCAGTTCTTC
cdr3_aa: CASSIMASASYNEQFF

j_call: TRBJ2-7
d_call: TRBD2
v_call: TRBV7-6
clone_size: .
cdr3_nt: TGTGCCAGCAGTCCGGGGGGTCTCTACGAGCAGTACTTC
cdr3_aa: CASSPGGLYEQYF

j_call: TRBJ2-1
d_call: TRBD2
v_call: TRBV28
clone_size: .
cdr3_nt: TGTGCCAGCAGGCATACCGGGACTAGCGGGTTGGACCCTGAGAATGAGCAGTTCTTC
cdr3_aa: CASRHTGTSGLDPENEQFF

j_call: TRBJ2-1
d_call: .
v_call: TRBV6-1
clone_size: .
cdr3_nt: TGTGCCAGCAGTCTAGCGTTGAGCTCCTACAATGAGCAGTTCTTC
cdr3_aa: CASSLALSSYNEQFF

j_call: TRBJ1-2
d_call: .
v_call: TRBV20-1
clone_size: .
cdr3_nt: TGCAGTGCCCGACAACCTCATGGCTACACCTTC
cdr3_aa: CSARQPHGYTF

j_call: TRBJ2-5
d_call: .
v_call: TRBV5-4
clone_size: .
cdr3_nt: TGTGCCAGCAGTCATCGGGAGAGGGGTTGGGAGACCCAGTACTTC
cdr3_aa: CASSHRERGWETQYF

j_call: TRBJ1-5
d_call: .
v_call: TRBV4-2
clone_size: .
cdr3_nt: TGTGCCAGCAGCCAAGGGGGGCAGGAGGATCAGCCCCAGCATTTT
cdr3_aa: CASSQGGQEDQPQHF

j_call: TRBJ2-3
d_call: .
v_call: TRBV18
clone_size: .
cdr3_nt: TGTGCCAGCTCACGGCGGACGGTTAAGGGTACGCAGTATTTT
cdr3_aa: CASSRRTVKGTQYF

j_call: TRBJ2-7
d_call: .
v_call: TRBV27
clone_size: .
cdr3_nt: TGTGCCAGCAGTTTATCCCCAGAGAGCTCCTACGAGCAGTACTTC
cdr3_aa: CASSLSPESSYEQYF

j_call: TRBJ2-5
d_call: TRBD1
v_call: TRBV14
clone_size: once
cdr3_nt: TGTGCCAGCAGCCTCGGGACAGGGGGCCAAGAGACCCAGTACTTC
cdr3_aa: CASSLGTGGQETQYF

j_call: TRBJ2-3
d_call: .
v_call: TRBV10-3
clone_size: .
cdr3_nt: TGTGCCATCAGTGATCCCCCCACAGATACGCAGTATTTT
cdr3_aa: CAISDPPTDTQYF

j_call: TRBJ2-7
d_call: .
v_call: TRBV7-2
clone_size: .
cdr3_nt: TGTGCCAGCAGCTTAAATGCCGCCGAGCAGTACTTC
cdr3_aa: CASSLNAAEQYF

j_call: TRBJ1-1
d_call: .
v_call: TRBV25-1
clone_size: .
cdr3_nt: TGTGCCAGCAGTGATAACCTTAACACTGAAGCTTTCTTT
cdr3_aa: CASSDNLNTEAFF

j_call: TRBJ2-1
d_call: TRBD2
v_call: TRBV14
clone_size: once
cdr3_nt: TGTGCCAGCAGCCTCGTGGCGGGACTAGCCGGAGAGTCGGAGCAGTTCTTC
cdr3_aa: CASSLVAGLAGESEQFF

j_call: TRBJ2-3
d_call: .
v_call: TRBV11-1
clone_size: .
cdr3_nt: TGTGCCAGCAGCACCTGGGAGACTAGCACAGATACGCAGTATTTT
cdr3_aa: CASSTWETSTDTQYF

j_call: TRBJ2-1
d_call: .
v_call: TRBV4-2
clone_size: .
cdr3_nt: TGTGCCAGCAGGGGACCAAGAGGGATCTCCTACAATGAGCAGTTCTTC
cdr3_aa: CASRGPRGISYNEQFF

j_call: TRBJ2-1
d_call: .
v_call: TRBV29-1
clone_size: .
cdr3_nt: TGCAGCGTTGTTCTGGAGAACTCCTACAATGAGCAGTTCTTC
cdr3_aa: CSVVLENSYNEQFF

j_call: TRBJ2-1
d_call: TRBD2
v_call: TRBV28
clone_size: .
cdr3_nt: TGTGCCAGCAGCCCCGGGACTAGCGCATCCCACAATGAGCAGTTCTTC
cdr3_aa: CASSPGTSASHNEQFF

j_call: TRBJ1-4
d_call: .
v_call: TRBV7-9
clone_size: .
cdr3_nt: TGTGCCAGCAGCTTCCGACCATCTGAAAAACTGTTTTTT
cdr3_aa: CASSFRPSEKLFF

j_call: TRBJ1-2
d_call: .
v_call: TRBV5-8
clone_size: .
cdr3_nt: TGTGCCAGCAACATCCCGGGCATCCTCTCGGGCTATGGCTACACCTTC
cdr3_aa: CASNIPGILSGYGYTF

j_call: TRBJ2-2
d_call: TRBD1
v_call: TRBV4-3
clone_size: .
cdr3_nt: TGCGCCAGCAGCCAAGGCTTCAGGGGGCTTGACGGGGAGCTGTTTTTT
cdr3_aa: CASSQGFRGLDGELFF

j_call: TRBJ2-7
d_call: .
v_call: TRBV5-5
clone_size: once
cdr3_nt: TGTGCCAGCACGGACACGGCCTACGAGCAGTACTTC
cdr3_aa: CASTDTAYEQYF

j_call: TRBJ2-5
d_call: .
v_call: TRBV7-6
clone_size: .
cdr3_nt: TGTGCCAGCAGCTCGGAGACGGGTACTGGGGAGACCCAGTACTTC
cdr3_aa: CASSSETGTGETQYF

j_call: TRBJ2-7
d_call: .
v_call: TRBV18
clone_size: .
cdr3_nt: TGTGCCAGCTCACCCCAGACAGGGGCTAGCGGGACCTACGAGCAGTACTTC
cdr3_aa: CASSPQTGASGTYEQYF

j_call: TRBJ2-2
d_call: TRBD2
v_call: TRBV7-6
clone_size: .
cdr3_nt: TGTGCCAGCAGCCCCGCGACTAGCGGGAACACCGGGGAGCTGTTTTTT
cdr3_aa: CASSPATSGNTGELFF

j_call: TRBJ2-7
d_call: TRBD2
v_call: TRBV27
clone_size: .
cdr3_nt: TGTGCCAGCAGTCTTTTTAGCGGGAGATACGAGCAGTACTTC
cdr3_aa: CASSLFSGRYEQYF

j_call: TRBJ2-7
d_call: .
v_call: TRBV6-5
clone_size: .
cdr3_nt: TGTGCCAGCAGTTACTCGGTGGGGAGTCGGTACGAGCAGTACTTC
cdr3_aa: CASSYSVGSRYEQYF

j_call: TRBJ2-7
d_call: TRBD1
v_call: TRBV30
clone_size: .
cdr3_nt: TGTGCCTGGATCCCCCGGGACAGAAGCTACGAGCAGTACTTC
cdr3_aa: CAWIPRDRSYEQYF

j_call: TRBJ2-1
d_call: .
v_call: TRBV4-1
clone_size: .
cdr3_nt: TGCGCCAGCACCAAGGGGGAGCGGGTTTACAATGAGCAGTTCTTC
cdr3_aa: CASTKGERVYNEQFF

j_call: TRBJ2-7
d_call: .
v_call: TRBV7-2
clone_size: .
cdr3_nt: TGTGCCAGCAGCGCTGGGAGATACTCCTACGAGCAGTACTTC
cdr3_aa: CASSAGRYSYEQYF

j_call: TRBJ2-2
d_call: .
v_call: TRBV6-1
clone_size: .
cdr3_nt: TGTGCCAGCAGTGGAAGGCTCGGTGCCGGGACACATACCGGGGAGCTGTTTTTT
cdr3_aa: CASSGRLGAGTHTGELFF

j_call: TRBJ1-1
d_call: .
v_call: TRBV10-3
clone_size: .
cdr3_nt: TGTGCCATCAGTGCCCGGGACACAGAGAACACTGAAGCTTTCTTT
cdr3_aa: CAISARDTENTEAFF

j_call: TRBJ2-7
d_call: .
v_call: TRBV6-1
clone_size: few
cdr3_nt: TGTGCCAGCAGTGAAGGAGTGTTACCCGCCTTGTACGAGCAGTACTTC
cdr3_aa: CASSEGVLPALYEQYF

j_call: TRBJ2-7
d_call: .
v_call: TRBV29-1
clone_size: .
cdr3_nt: TGCAGCGTTGAGGGGCTTAACTACGAGCAGTACTTC
cdr3_aa: CSVEGLNYEQYF

j_call: TRBJ2-1
d_call: .
v_call: TRBV6-6
clone_size: .
cdr3_nt: TGTGCCAGCAGCTTCAGCGGGCAGAGCTCCTACAATGAGCAGTTCTTC
cdr3_aa: CASSFSGQSSYNEQFF